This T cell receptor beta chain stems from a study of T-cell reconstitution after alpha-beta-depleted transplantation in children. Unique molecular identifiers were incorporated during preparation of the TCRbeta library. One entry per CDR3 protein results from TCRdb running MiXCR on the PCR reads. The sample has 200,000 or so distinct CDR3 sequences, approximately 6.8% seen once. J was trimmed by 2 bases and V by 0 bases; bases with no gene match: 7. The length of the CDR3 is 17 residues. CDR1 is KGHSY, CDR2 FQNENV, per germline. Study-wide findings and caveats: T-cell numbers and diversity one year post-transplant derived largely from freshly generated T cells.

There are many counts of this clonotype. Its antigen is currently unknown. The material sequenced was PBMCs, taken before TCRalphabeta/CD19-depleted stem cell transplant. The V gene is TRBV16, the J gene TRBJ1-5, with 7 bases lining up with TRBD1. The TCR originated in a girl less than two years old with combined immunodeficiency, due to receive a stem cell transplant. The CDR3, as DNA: TGTGCCAGCAGCCAATCGGCAGGGGGGTTCGGCAATCAGCCCCAGCATTTT. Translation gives CASSQSAGGFGNQPQHF. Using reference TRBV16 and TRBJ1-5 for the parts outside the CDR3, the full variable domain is GEEVAQTPKHLVRGEGQKAKLYCAPIKGHSYVFWYQQVLKNEFKFLISFQNENVFDETGMPKERFSAKCLPNSPCSLEIQATKLEDSAVYFCASSQSAGGFGNQPQHFGDGTRLSIL.